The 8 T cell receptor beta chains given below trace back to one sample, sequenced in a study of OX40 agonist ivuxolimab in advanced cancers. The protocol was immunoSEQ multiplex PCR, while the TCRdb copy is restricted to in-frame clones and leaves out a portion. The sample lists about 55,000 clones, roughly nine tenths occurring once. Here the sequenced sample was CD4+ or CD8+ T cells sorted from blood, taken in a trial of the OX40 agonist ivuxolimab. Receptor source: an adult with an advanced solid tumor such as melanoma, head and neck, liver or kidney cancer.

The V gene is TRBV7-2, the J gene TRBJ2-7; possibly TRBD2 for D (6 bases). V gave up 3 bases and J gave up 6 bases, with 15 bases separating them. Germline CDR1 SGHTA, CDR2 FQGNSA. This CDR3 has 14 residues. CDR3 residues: CASSLSIGGTEQYF. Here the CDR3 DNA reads TGTGCCAGCAGCTTGTCGATCGGGGGAACCGAGCAGTACTTC.

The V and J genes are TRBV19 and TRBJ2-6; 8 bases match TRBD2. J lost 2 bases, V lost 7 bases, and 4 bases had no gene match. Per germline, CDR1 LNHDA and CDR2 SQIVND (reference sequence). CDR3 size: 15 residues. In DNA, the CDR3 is TGTGCCAGTACCCGAGCGGGGGCTGGGGCCAACGTCCTGACTTTC. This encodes CASTRAGAGANVLTF.

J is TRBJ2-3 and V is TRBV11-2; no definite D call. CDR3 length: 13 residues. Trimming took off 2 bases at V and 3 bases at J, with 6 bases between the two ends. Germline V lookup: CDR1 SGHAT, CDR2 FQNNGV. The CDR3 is CASSLWRTDTQYF. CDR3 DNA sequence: TGTGCCAGCAGCTTATGGCGGACAGATACGCAGTATTTT.

CDR3: CAWSGLAGPYNEQFF. In DNA form, the CDR3 reads TGTGCCTGGAGTGGACTAGCGGGACCCTACAATGAGCAGTTCTTC. The chain uses TRBV30 and TRBJ2-1; TRBD2 aligns across 11 bases. The ends lost 1 base at V and 2 bases at J; junction bases unmatched: 1. The CDR3 spans 15 residues. The germline V gene encodes CDR1 GTSNPN and CDR2 SVGIG (reference sequence).

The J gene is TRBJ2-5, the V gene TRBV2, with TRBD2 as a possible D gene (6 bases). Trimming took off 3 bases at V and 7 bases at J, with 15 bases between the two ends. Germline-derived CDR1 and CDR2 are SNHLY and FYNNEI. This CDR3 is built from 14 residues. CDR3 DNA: TGTGCCAGCAGTGACGGGGAGGCGTTCGGGACCCAGTACTTC. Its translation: CASSDGEAFGTQYF.

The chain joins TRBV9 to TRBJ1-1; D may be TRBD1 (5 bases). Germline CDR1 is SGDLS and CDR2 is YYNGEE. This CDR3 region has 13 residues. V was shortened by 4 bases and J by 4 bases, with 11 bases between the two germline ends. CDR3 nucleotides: TGTGCCAGCAGCACGGGGGGGAGCACTGAAGCTTTCTTT. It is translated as CASSTGGSTEAFF.

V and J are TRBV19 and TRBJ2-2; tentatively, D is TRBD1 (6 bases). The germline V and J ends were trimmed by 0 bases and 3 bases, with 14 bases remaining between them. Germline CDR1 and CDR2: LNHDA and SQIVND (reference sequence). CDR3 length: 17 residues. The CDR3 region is CASSIDRWGRDTGELFF. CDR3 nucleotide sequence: TGTGCCAGTAGTATAGATCGGTGGGGGCGCGACACCGGGGAGCTGTTTTTT.

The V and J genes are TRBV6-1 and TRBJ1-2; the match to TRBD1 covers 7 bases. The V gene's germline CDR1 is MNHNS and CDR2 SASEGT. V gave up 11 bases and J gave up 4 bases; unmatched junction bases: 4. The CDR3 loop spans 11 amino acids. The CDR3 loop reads CARRDSYGYTF. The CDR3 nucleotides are TGTGCCCGACGGGACAGCTATGGCTACACCTTC.